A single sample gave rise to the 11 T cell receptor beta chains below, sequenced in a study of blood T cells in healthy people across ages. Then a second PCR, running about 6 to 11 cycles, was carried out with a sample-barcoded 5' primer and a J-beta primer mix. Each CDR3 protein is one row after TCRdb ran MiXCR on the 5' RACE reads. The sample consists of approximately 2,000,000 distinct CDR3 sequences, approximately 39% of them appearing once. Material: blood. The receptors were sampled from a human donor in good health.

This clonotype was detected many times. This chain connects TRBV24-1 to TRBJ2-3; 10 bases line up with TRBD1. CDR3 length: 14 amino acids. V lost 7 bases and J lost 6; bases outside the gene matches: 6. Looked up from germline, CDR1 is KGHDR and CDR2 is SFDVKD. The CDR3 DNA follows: TGTGCCACCAGGGGGACAGGGGTAAGGGATACGCAGTATTTT. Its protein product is CATRGTGVRDTQYF.

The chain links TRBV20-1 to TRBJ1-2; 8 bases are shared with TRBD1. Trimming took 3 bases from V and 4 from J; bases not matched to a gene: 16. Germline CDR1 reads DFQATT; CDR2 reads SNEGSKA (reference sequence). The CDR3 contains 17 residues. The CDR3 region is CSARRPGQVLEGYGYTF. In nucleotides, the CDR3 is TGCAGTGCTAGGAGACCGGGACAGGTGCTTGAGGGCTATGGCTACACCTTC.

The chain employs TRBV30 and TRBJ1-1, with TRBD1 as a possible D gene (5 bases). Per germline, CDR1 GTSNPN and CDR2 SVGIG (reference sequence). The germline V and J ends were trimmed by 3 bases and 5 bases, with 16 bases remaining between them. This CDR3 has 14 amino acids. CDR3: CAWSRDPAGTEAFF. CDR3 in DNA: TGTGCCTGGAGCCGGGACCCAGCTGGAACTGAAGCTTTCTTT. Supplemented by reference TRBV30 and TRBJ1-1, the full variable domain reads SQTIHQWPATLVQPVGSPLSLECTVEGTSNPNLYWYRQAAGRGLQLLFYSVGIGQISSEVPQNLSASRPQDRQFILSSKKLLLSDSGFYLCAWSRDPAGTEAFFGQGTRLTVV.

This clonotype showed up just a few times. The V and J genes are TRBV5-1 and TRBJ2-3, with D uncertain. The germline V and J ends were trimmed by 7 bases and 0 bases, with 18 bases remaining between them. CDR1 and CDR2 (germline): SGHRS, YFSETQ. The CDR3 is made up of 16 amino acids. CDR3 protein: CASREDGYSSTDTQYF. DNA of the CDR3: TGCGCCAGCCGAGAGGACGGGTACTCTAGCACAGATACGCAGTATTTT.

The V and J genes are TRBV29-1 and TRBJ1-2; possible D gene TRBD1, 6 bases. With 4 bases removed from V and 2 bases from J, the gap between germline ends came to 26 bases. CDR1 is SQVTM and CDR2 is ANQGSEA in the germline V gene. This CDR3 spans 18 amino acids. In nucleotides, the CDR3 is TGCAGCGTTGCCAATGCAGGGGCTAAAACGCCGCGGAACTATGGCTACACCTTC. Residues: CSVANAGAKTPRNYGYTF.

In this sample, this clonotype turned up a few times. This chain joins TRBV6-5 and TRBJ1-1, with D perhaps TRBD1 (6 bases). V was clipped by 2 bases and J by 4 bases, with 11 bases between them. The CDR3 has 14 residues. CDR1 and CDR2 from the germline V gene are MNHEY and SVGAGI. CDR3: CASSYERGRTEAFF. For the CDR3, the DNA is TGTGCCAGCAGTTACGAACGGGGGCGCACTGAAGCTTTCTTT.

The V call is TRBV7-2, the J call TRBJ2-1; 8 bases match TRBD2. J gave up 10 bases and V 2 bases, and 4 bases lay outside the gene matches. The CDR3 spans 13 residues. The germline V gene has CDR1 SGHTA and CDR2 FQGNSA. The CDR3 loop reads CASSLRIAGEQFF. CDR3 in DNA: TGTGCCAGCAGCTTACGTATAGCGGGGGAGCAGTTCTTC.

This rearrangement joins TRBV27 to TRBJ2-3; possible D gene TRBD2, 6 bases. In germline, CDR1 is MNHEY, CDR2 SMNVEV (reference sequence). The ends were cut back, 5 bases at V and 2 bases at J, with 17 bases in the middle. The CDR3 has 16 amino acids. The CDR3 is CASSPGRLEFTDTQYF. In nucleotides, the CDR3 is TGTGCCAGCAGTCCAGGGAGGTTAGAGTTCACAGATACGCAGTATTTT.

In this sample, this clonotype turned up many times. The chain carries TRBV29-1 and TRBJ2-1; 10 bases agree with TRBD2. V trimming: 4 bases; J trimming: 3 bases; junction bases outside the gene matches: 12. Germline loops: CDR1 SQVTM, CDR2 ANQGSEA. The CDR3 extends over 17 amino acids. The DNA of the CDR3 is TGCAGCGTTGGTCCTTGGGCTAGCGGGAGTTTCTACAATGAGCAGTTCTTC. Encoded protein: CSVGPWASGSFYNEQFF.

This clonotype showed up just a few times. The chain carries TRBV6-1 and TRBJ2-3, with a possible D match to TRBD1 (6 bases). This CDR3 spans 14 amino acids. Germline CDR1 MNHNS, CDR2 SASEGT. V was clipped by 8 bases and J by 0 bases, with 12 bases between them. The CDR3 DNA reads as TGTGCCAGCCTTAGACAGGAGAGCACAGATACGCAGTATTTT. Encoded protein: CASLRQESTDTQYF.

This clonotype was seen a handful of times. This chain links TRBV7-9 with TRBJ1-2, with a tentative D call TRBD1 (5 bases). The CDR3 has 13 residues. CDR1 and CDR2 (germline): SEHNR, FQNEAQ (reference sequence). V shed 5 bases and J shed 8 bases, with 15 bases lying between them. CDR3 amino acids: CASSPSGLGGYTF. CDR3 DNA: TGTGCCAGCAGCCCTTCAGGGTTAGGGGGCTACACCTTC.